Each of the 24 T cell receptor beta chains below was sequenced from the same sample in a study of control samples from healthy donors and cancer patients (TCRdb year 2020). The library was produced with the immunoSEQ multiplex PCR assay. TCRdb mirrors the immuneACCESS table, restricted to in-frame sequences. Some clones are absent from its copies; in checked studies, under half trace to an unresolved V gene, and the reason for the others is unknown. This sample lists 100,000 to 150,000 clones; approximately 92% were detected once. The top ten clonotypes cover approximately 0.58% of the sample. Sample: PBMCs. The receptors were gathered from an elderly man with head and neck cancer.

This chain joins TRBV2 and TRBJ1-5, with unresolved D. The CDR3 spans 15 residues. Deletions cut 4 bases from V and 1 base from J, with 11 bases between. From germline, CDR1 is SNHLY and CDR2 FYNNEI. The CDR3 loop is CASSVSWASNQPQHF. The DNA for the CDR3 is TGTGCCAGCAGTGTAAGTTGGGCAAGCAATCAGCCCCAGCATTTT.

The V gene is TRBV5-6, the J gene TRBJ2-7; D gene unclear. V was trimmed by 0 bases and J by 6 bases, leaving 4 bases between them. The CDR3 length is 11 residues. Looked up from germline, CDR1 is SGHDT and CDR2 is YYEEEE. CDR3 loop: CASSLVSEQYF. The CDR3 nucleotides read TGTGCCAGCAGCTTGGTCAGCGAGCAGTACTTC.

V and J are TRBV24-1 and TRBJ2-5; a weak D match, TRBD1 (6 bases). V was pared by 2 bases and J by 5 bases, with 11 bases between. The CDR3 spans 14 residues. Germline-derived CDR1 and CDR2 are KGHDR and SFDVKD. The CDR3 coding sequence is TGTGCCACCAGTGATTCAGGGGTCGTGGAGACCCAGTACTTC. Translating it yields CATSDSGVVETQYF.

This clone has just a few counts. The chain couples TRBV7-2 to TRBJ1-2; D possibly corresponds to TRBD1 (6 bases). Trimming took off 2 bases at V and 8 bases at J, with 18 bases between the two ends. Looked up from germline, CDR1 is SGHTA and CDR2 is FQGNSA. The CDR3 sequence is 15 residues long. The CDR3, as DNA: TGTGCCAGCAGCTTAAACTTTAGGGGGGGCCAAGGCTACACCTTC. This translates into CASSLNFRGGQGYTF.

This clone occurred a few times. The V and J genes are TRBV5-1 and TRBJ1-4, with no clear D. From germline, CDR1 is SGHRS and CDR2 YFSETQ. Deletions cut 4 bases from V and 0 bases from J, with 13 bases between. This CDR3 region has 16 residues. The CDR3 sequence is CASSRGGETTNEKLFF. The CDR3 nucleotides are TGCGCCAGCAGCCGAGGTGGTGAAACAACTAATGAAAAACTGTTTTTT.

To note about this clone: Other DNA sequences in this sample translate to the same CDR3. The rearrangement joins TRBV11-2 to TRBJ1-1; unclear D gene. CDR1 and CDR2 (germline): SGHAT, FQNNGV. V shed 4 bases and J shed 1 base, with 7 bases lying between them. This CDR3 region has 13 residues. The CDR3 sequence is CASSSRRNTEAFF. The CDR3, as DNA: TGTGCCAGCAGCTCCCGACGGAACACTGAAGCTTTCTTT.

The rearrangement joins TRBV5-1 to TRBJ2-3; D uncertain. CDR1 and CDR2 (germline): SGHRS, YFSETQ. CDR3 size: 13 residues. Trimming shortened V by 0 bases and J by 4 bases, and 6 bases separated the two germline ends. The CDR3 loop is CASSLAGADTQYF. The DNA of the CDR3 is TGCGCCAGCAGCTTGGCCGGCGCAGATACGCAGTATTTT.

The chain has TRBV9 and TRBJ2-2; D perhaps matches TRBD2 (6 bases). Trimming took off 0 bases at V and 4 bases at J, with 16 bases between the two ends. Germline V gene data show CDR1 as SGDLS and CDR2 as YYNGEE. The CDR3 has 17 amino acids. The CDR3 DNA sequence: TGTGCCAGCAGCGTAGCTACGGGGGTAGCTGGCACCGGGGAGCTGTTTTTT. Amino acid sequence: CASSVATGVAGTGELFF.

This chain joins TRBV7-9 and TRBJ1-4; D not certain. Germline V CDR1 and CDR2: SEHNR, FQNEAQ (reference sequence). The CDR3 runs to 13 residues. Trimming removed 4 bases from V and 6 bases from J, with 9 bases in between. The CDR3 DNA sequence: TGTGCCAGCAGCTCGGGCGACCATGAAAAACTGTTTTTT. Translation gives CASSSGDHEKLFF.

The V call is TRBV27, the J call TRBJ1-1; 11 bases map to TRBD1. This CDR3 is 17 amino acids long. Per germline, CDR1 MNHEY and CDR2 SMNVEV (reference sequence). The trim removed 5 bases at V and 3 bases at J, leaving 11 bases unmatched. CDR3 amino acids: CASSPIGQGARDTEAFF. The CDR3 region has the DNA TGTGCCAGCAGTCCGATAGGACAGGGGGCGCGGGACACTGAAGCTTTCTTT.

The chain combines TRBV18 with TRBJ2-1; weak D call: TRBD2 (6 bases). Trimming took 11 bases from V and 2 from J, leaving 7 bases between them. The CDR3 extends over 11 amino acids. Germline assignment: CDR1 KGHSH and CDR2 LQKENI. The CDR3 nucleotides read TGTGCCGGAGGGGCCTACAATGAGCAGTTCTTC. It yields the protein CAGGAYNEQFF.

This rearrangement joins TRBV29-1 to TRBJ1-4; D not resolved. V was shortened by 8 bases and J by 10 bases, with 14 bases between the two germline ends. Per the germline V gene, CDR1 is SQVTM and CDR2 is ANQGSEA. The CDR3 runs to 11 residues. The CDR3 DNA reads TGCAGCACTTCGTCTGGAGGAAAACTGTTTTTT. It is translated as CSTSSGGKLFF.

The chain has TRBV18 and TRBJ1-2; D remains ambiguous. The CDR3 extends over 14 amino acids. V gave up 0 bases and J gave up 4 bases, with 9 bases separating them. Germline V gene lookup returns CDR1 KGHSH and CDR2 LQKENI. The DNA for the CDR3 is TGTGCCAGCTCACCACCAGGAACACCCTATGGCTACACCTTC. Translated, it gives CASSPPGTPYGYTF.

This clone appeared once. The V gene is TRBV10-3, the J gene TRBJ1-1; TRBD1 matches at 8 bases. Germline lookup yields CDR1 ENHRY and CDR2 SYGVKD. The CDR3 spans 14 residues. Trimming took 6 bases from V and 2 from J; bases not matched to a gene: 5. The CDR3 spells CAISVQGDNTEAFF. CDR3 DNA sequence: TGTGCCATCAGCGTACAGGGGGATAACACTGAAGCTTTCTTT.

V and J are TRBV4-3 and TRBJ1-1; D not certain. The germline gives CDR1 LGHNA, CDR2 YSLEER. The germline V and J ends were trimmed by 1 base and 1 base, with 7 bases remaining between them. This CDR3 contains 14 residues. The CDR3 bases are TGCGCCAGCAGCCAAGCAAACACGAACACTGAAGCTTTCTTT. The encoded protein is CASSQANTNTEAFF.

The rearrangement uses TRBV7-2 and TRBJ2-7; 7 bases line up with TRBD2. Per the germline V gene, CDR1 is SGHTA and CDR2 is FQGNSA. The V gene end was trimmed by 6 bases and the J gene end by 4 bases; junction bases not matched to a gene: 9. The CDR3 totals 14 residues. The CDR3 region has the DNA TGTGCCAGCAGGAGGTGGGGGGGGAGGTACGAGCAGTACTTC. This encodes CASRRWGGRYEQYF.

This clone was recorded a few times. The V and J genes are TRBV5-6 and TRBJ1-1; D is perhaps TRBD1 (6 bases). The CDR3 spans 15 residues. V lost 1 base and J 7 bases, leaving 17 bases between the germline ends. CDR1 and CDR2 from the germline V gene are SGHDT and YYEEEE. The CDR3 coding sequence is TGTGCCAGCAGCTTGTACAGCCCGGGGGCGCGTGAAGCTTTCTTT. Protein: CASSLYSPGAREAFF.

The chain uses TRBV24-1 and TRBJ2-3; maybe TRBD1 (5 bases). V lost 3 bases and J 5 bases, leaving 8 bases between the germline ends. Germline V CDR1 and CDR2: KGHDR, SFDVKD. The CDR3 is 13 amino acids. This CDR3 is CATSDPGIDTQYF. CDR3 DNA sequence: TGTGCCACCAGTGATCCAGGGATAGATACGCAGTATTTT.

CDR3 protein: CASSLGPERGDGYTF. The CDR3 nucleotides are TGTGCCAGCAGCTTGGGCCCCGAAAGGGGGGATGGCTACACCTTC. This chain joins TRBV5-5 and TRBJ1-2; possible D gene TRBD1, 6 bases. V lost 0 bases to trimming and J lost 6 bases, with 15 bases between them. This CDR3 region has 15 residues. CDR1 is SGHKS and CDR2 is YYEKEE in the germline V gene (reference sequence).

The chain is built from TRBV11-2 and TRBJ1-3; D ambiguous. The CDR3 extends over 15 amino acids. Germline CDR1 reads SGHAT; CDR2 reads FQNNGV. V lost 1 base and J 0 bases, leaving 7 bases between the germline ends. As DNA, the CDR3 is TGTGCCAGCAGCTTAGGGCCTCTCTCTGGAAACACCATATATTTT. Protein: CASSLGPLSGNTIYF.

The rearrangement joins TRBV12-3 or TRBV12-4 to TRBJ1-4; 8 nucleotides match TRBD1. V shed 6 bases, J shed 8 bases, and the junction held 5 bases outside the gene matches. This CDR3 has 13 residues. DNA of the CDR3: TGTGCCAGCAGCCCCGGACAGGGAGAAAAACTGTTTTTT. Translation gives CASSPGQGEKLFF.

The gene calls are TRBV5-4 and TRBJ2-5; the D gene is possibly TRBD2 (7 bases). CDR3 length: 15 amino acids. With 0 bases removed from V and 5 bases from J, the gap between germline ends came to 14 bases. CDR1 is SGHNT and CDR2 is YYREEE in the germline V gene (reference sequence). CDR3 amino acids: CASSLASGGRETQYF. CDR3 sequence (DNA): TGTGCCAGCAGCTTGGCCTCGGGGGGCAGGGAGACCCAGTACTTC. The complete variable domain, with remaining parts taken from reference TRBV5-4 and TRBJ2-5, reads ETGVTQSPTHLIKTRGQQVTLRCSSQSGHNTVSWYQQALGQGPQFIFQYYREEENGRGNFPPRFSGLQFPNYSSELNVNALELDDSALYLCASSLASGGRETQYFGPGTRLLVL.

This clone was recorded once. The chain carries TRBV18 and TRBJ1-3, with 7 bases lining up with TRBD1. Germline V gene lookup returns CDR1 KGHSH and CDR2 LQKENI. The CDR3 length is 18 residues. V trimming: 3 bases; J trimming: 1 base; junction bases outside the gene matches: 12. In nucleotides, the CDR3 is TGTGCCAGCTCACCGATCGCCGGGACAGCTGGTTCTGGAAACACCATATATTTT. This sequence encodes CASSPIAGTAGSGNTIYF.

This clone occurred once. The genes are TRBV6-1 and TRBJ1-1; D unclear. The CDR3 has 13 residues. Trimming cost V 0 bases and J 7 bases, with 9 bases left between them. Germline assignment: CDR1 MNHNS and CDR2 SASEGT. CDR3 loop: CASSEALTGEAFF. The CDR3 coding sequence is TGTGCCAGCAGTGAAGCGCTAACTGGTGAAGCTTTCTTT.